This TCR beta chain stems from a study of blood T cell repertoires in COVID-19. Method: immunoSEQ multiplex PCR; TCRdb's copy keeps in-frame clones and lacks some. The table lists 150,000 to 190,000 clones, over 75% of them singletons. The sequencing sample was made of peripheral blood. This TCR derives from a woman in her forties with acute or convalescent COVID-19.

DNA of the CDR3: TGTGCCAGCAGTCCATTGGGACTTGGTCTTGAGACCCAGTACTTC. The encoded protein is CASSPLGLGLETQYF. This rearrangement joins TRBV27 to TRBJ2-5; possibly TRBD2 for D (6 bases). In germline, CDR1 is MNHEY, CDR2 SMNVEV (reference sequence). The CDR3 consists of 15 residues. Trimming took off 5 bases at V and 5 bases at J, with 18 bases between the two ends.